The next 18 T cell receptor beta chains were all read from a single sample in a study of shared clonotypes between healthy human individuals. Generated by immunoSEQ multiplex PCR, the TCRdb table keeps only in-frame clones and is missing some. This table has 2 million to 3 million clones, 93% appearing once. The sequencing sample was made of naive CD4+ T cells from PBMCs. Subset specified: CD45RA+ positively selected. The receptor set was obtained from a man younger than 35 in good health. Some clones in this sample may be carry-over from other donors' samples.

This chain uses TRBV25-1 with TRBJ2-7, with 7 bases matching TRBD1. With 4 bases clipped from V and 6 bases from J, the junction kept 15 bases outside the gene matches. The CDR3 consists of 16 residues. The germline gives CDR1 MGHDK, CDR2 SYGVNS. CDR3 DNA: TGTGCCAGCAGTGGCCACACGACAGGGAGTCCCCTCGAGCAGTACTTC. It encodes CASSGHTTGSPLEQYF.

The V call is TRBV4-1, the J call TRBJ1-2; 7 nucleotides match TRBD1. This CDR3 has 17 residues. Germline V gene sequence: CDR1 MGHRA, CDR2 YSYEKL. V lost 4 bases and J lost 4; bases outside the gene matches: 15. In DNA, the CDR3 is TGCGCCAGCAGCCTAACGCAGACTGTACAGGGGCCCTATGGCTACACCTTC. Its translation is CASSLTQTVQGPYGYTF.

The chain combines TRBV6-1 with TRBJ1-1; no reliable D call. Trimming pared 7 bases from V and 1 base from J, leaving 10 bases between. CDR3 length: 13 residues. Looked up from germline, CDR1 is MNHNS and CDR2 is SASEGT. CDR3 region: CASTLDGNTEAFF. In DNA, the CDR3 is TGTGCCAGCACCTTGGACGGGAACACTGAAGCTTTCTTT.

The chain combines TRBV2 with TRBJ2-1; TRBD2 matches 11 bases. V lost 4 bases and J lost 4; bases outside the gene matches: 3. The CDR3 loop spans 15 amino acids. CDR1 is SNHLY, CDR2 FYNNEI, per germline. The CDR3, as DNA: TGTGCCAGCAGTGGGACTAGCGGGTGGTACAATGAGCAGTTCTTC. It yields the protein CASSGTSGWYNEQFF. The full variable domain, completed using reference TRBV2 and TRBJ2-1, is EPEVTQTPSHQVTQMGQEVILRCVPISNHLYFYWYRQILGQKVEFLVSFYNNEISEKSEIFDDQFSVERPDGSNFTLKIRSTKLEDSAMYFCASSGTSGWYNEQFFGPGTRLTVL.

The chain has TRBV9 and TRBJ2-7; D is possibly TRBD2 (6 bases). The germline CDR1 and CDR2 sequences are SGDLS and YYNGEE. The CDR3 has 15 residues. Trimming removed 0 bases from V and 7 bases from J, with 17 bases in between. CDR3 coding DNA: TGTGCCAGCAGCGTAGTTCCGGGGACTGGCAGGGAGCAGTACTTC. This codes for CASSVVPGTGREQYF.

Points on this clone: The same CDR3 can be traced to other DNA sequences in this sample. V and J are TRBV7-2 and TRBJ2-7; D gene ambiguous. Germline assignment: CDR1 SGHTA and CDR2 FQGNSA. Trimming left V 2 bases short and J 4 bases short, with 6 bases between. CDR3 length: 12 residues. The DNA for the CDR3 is TGTGCCAGCAGCTTAATCCCATACGAGCAGTACTTC. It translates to CASSLIPYEQYF.

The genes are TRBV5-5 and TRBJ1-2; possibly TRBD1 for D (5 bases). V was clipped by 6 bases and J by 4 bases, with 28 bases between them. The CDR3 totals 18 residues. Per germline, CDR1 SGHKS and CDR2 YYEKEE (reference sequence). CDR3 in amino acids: CASNRDVRASGWSYGYTF. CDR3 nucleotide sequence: TGTGCCAGCAACCGGGATGTCAGGGCGTCGGGGTGGAGCTATGGCTACACCTTC.

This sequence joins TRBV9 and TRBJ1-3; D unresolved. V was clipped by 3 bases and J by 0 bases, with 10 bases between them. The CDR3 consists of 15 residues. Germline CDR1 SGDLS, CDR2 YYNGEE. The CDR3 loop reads CASSANVISGNTIYF. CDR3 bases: TGTGCCAGCAGCGCGAACGTGATCTCTGGAAACACCATATATTTT.

The CDR3 DNA sequence: TGTGCCAGCAGCTTTAGCAGGGATAGGAATGAGCAGTTCTTC. Encoded protein: CASSFSRDRNEQFF. J is TRBJ2-1 and V is TRBV5-4, with D perhaps matching TRBD1 (5 bases). The CDR3 is 14 amino acids. The germline V gene encodes CDR1 SGHNT and CDR2 YYREEE (reference sequence). Trimming took 2 bases from V and 7 from J, leaving 13 bases between them.

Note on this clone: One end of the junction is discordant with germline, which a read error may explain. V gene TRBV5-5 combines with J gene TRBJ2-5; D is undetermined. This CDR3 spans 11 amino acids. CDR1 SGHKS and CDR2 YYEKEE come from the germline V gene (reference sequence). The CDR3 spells CASSLGEAQYF. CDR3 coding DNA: TGTGCCAGCAGCTTGGGAGAGGCCCAGTACTTC.

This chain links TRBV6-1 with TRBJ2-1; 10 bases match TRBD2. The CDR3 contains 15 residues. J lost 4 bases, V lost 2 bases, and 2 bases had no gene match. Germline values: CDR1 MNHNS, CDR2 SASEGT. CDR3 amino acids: CASSESSGSYNEQFF. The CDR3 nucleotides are TGTGCCAGCAGTGAATCTAGCGGGAGTTACAATGAGCAGTTCTTC.

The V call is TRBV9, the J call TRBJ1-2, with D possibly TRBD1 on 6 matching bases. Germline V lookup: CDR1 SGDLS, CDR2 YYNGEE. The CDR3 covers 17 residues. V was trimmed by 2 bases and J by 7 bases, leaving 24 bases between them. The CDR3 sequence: CASSVGYGSGDGGGYTF. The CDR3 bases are TGTGCCAGCAGCGTCGGTTATGGGTCAGGGGACGGTGGTGGCTACACCTTC.

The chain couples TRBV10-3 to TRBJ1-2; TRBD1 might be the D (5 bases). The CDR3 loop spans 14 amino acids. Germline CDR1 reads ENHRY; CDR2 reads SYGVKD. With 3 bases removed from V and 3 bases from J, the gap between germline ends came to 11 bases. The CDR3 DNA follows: TGTGCCATCAGTGAAAAGGGGAGGGACTATGGCTACACCTTC. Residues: CAISEKGRDYGYTF.

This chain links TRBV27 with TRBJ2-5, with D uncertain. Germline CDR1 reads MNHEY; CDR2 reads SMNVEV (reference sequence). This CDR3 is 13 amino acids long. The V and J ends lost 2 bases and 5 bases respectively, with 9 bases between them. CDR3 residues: CASSLRSRETQYF. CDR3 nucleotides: TGTGCCAGCAGTTTAAGGTCTCGGGAGACCCAGTACTTC.

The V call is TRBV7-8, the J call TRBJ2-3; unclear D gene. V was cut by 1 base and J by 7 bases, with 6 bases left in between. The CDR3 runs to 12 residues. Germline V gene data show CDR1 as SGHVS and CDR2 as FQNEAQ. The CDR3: CASSLVAYTQYF. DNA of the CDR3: TGTGCCAGCAGCTTAGTCGCCTATACGCAGTATTTT.

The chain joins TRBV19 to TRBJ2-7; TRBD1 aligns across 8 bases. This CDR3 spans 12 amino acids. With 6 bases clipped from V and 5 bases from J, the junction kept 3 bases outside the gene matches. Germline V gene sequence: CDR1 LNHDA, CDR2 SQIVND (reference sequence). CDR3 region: CASSRTGHEQYF. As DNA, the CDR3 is TGTGCCAGTAGCCGGACAGGGCACGAGCAGTACTTC. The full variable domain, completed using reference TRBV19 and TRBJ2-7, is DGGITQSPKYLFRKEGQNVTLSCEQNLNHDAMYWYRQDPGQGLRLIYYSQIVNDFQKGDIAEGYSVSREKKESFPLTVTSAQKNPTAFYLCASSRTGHEQYFGPGTRLTVT.

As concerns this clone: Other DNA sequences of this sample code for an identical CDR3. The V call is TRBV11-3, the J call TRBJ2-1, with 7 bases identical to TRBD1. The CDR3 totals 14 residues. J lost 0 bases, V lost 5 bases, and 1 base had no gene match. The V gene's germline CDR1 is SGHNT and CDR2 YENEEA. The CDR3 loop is CASSPGGSYNEQFF. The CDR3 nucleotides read TGTGCCAGCAGCCCAGGGGGCTCCTACAATGAGCAGTTCTTC.

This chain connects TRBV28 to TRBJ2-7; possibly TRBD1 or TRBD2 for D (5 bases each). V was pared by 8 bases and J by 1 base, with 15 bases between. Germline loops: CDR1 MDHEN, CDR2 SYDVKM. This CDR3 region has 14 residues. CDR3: CASGRYRRSYEQYF. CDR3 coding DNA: TGTGCCAGCGGTCGGTACAGGAGGTCCTACGAGCAGTACTTC.